Below are 5 T cell receptor beta chains sequenced from a single sample in a study of technical replicates of blood from a handful of donors. Data came from immunoSEQ multiplex PCR; TCRdb stores just in-frame clones and leaves some out. Of about 75,000 clones in the sample, 95% to 98% were seen once. The sequenced material came from T cells isolated from PBMCs. The origin of the receptors is a human donor in good health.

This clone occurred a few times. This sequence joins TRBV29-1 and TRBJ1-4, with D uncertain. Trimming shortened V by 4 bases and J by 7 bases, and 10 bases separated the two germline ends. The CDR3 is made up of 12 amino acids. Germline values: CDR1 SQVTM, CDR2 ANQGSEA. The CDR3 DNA reads TGCAGCGTTGCTAGGGAGAGTGAAAAACTGTTTTTT. Translated, it gives CSVARESEKLFF.

This chain joins TRBV5-1 and TRBJ1-2; weak D call: TRBD1 (6 bases). Germline V CDR1 and CDR2: SGHRS, YFSETQ. V was cut by 4 bases and J by 4 bases, with 14 bases left in between. CDR3 length equals 14 residues. The CDR3 spells CASSISGTTYGYTF. The CDR3 DNA follows: TGCGCCAGCAGCATCTCCGGGACAACCTATGGCTACACCTTC.

The V gene is TRBV27, the J gene TRBJ1-5; 9 nucleotides line up with TRBD1. With V trimmed by 6 bases and J by 3 bases, 12 bases remained unmatched. There are 17 residues in the CDR3. The V gene's germline CDR1 is MNHEY and CDR2 SMNVEV (reference sequence). CDR3 sequence reads: CASREKMDRGNNQPQHF. As DNA, the CDR3 is TGTGCCAGCAGGGAAAAGATGGACAGGGGAAACAATCAGCCCCAGCATTTT.

The rearrangement links TRBV9 to TRBJ2-6, with D unresolved. Trimming left V 4 bases short and J 0 bases short, with 5 bases between. The germline V gene has CDR1 SGDLS and CDR2 YYNGEE. This CDR3 spans 14 amino acids. CDR3: CASSIHSGANVLTF. CDR3 nucleotide sequence: TGTGCCAGCAGCATCCACTCTGGGGCCAACGTCCTGACTTTC.

The chain joins TRBV11-2 to TRBJ2-6; a possible D gene is TRBD1 (6 bases). V shed 5 bases and J shed 0 bases, with 11 bases lying between them. CDR1 and CDR2 from the germline V gene are SGHAT and FQNNGV. The CDR3 totals 16 residues. DNA for the CDR3: TGTGCCAGCAGCCCTCGGACAGTCTCTGGGGCCAACGTCCTGACTTTC. Translating it yields CASSPRTVSGANVLTF.